The subject of this entry is one T cell receptor (beta chain). Noted time point: blood 2 weeks post-SBRT. Described treatment: 15 Gy SBRT to primary tumor, nephrectomy 4 weeks later. Clear cell pathology was present in this patient's renal cell carcinoma. This entry belongs to a study of radiation and T cells in renal cell carcinoma. The assay was immunoSEQ multiplex PCR, and TCRdb's table has in-frame clones only and misses some. Seen here are 65,000 to 80,000 clones, approximately 86% observed once, and the top ten hold roughly 20%. In germline, CDR1 is LGHNA, CDR2 YNFKEQ. Trimming pared 8 bases from V and 0 bases from J, leaving 13 bases between. The CDR3 is 14 amino acids.

The chain is built from TRBV4-2 and TRBJ1-2; the D gene is possibly TRBD1 (6 bases). Sequences were derived from blood, sampled from a patient whose treatment included radiotherapy and nephrectomy. The source is a woman aged 45-65 years with renal cell carcinoma. Here the CDR3 reads CASGGGKANYGYTF. DNA of the CDR3: TGTGCCAGCGGAGGGGGGAAGGCTAACTATGGCTACACCTTC.